This TCR beta chain came from a study of neurological immune-mediated disorders. Broader study findings: None of the CDR3 amino acid sequences in expanded clones turned up in more than one subject, which points to private repertoires in all groups. The study found the most TCR clonal expansion in HTLV-1-associated myelopathy and the least in multiple sclerosis, below healthy controls.

Stated time point: longitudinal time-point 2. For the unsorted libraries, 2 million PBMCs stored at -80 C served as input. 5'RACE with 10-nucleotide random UMIs produced the cDNA. TCRdb fed the 5' RACE reads into MiXCR, producing one record per CDR3 protein. The data contain approximately 89,000 distinct CDR3 sequences, about 12% of them singletons. Trimming removed 3 bases from V and 3 bases from J; junction bases left unmatched: 9. Looked up from germline, CDR1 is MGHRA and CDR2 is YSYEKL. The CDR3 consists of 17 residues. This clonotype was seen repeatedly, ten times or more. Antigen: not known. The source is a female donor with HTLV-1-associated myelopathy (HAM/TSP). This chain links TRBV4-1 with TRBJ1-5; 9 nucleotides line up with TRBD1. The source material was PBMCs. The CDR3 DNA sequence: TGCGCCAGCAGCCAGCCACCGGGACAGGGCTACAATCAGCCCCAGCATTTT. Its protein product is CASSQPPGQGYNQPQHF.